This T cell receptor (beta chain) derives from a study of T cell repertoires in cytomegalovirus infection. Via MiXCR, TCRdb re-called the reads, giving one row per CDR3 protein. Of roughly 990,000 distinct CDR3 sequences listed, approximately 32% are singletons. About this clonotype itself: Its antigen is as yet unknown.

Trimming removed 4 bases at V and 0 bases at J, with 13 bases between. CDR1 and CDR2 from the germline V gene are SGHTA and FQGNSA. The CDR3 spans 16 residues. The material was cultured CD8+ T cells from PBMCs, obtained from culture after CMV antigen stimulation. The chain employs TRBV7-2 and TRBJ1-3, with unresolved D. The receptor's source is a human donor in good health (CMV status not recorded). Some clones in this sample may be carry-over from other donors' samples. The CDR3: CASSSGWWASGNTIYF. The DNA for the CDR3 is TGTGCCAGCAGCTCGGGTTGGTGGGCCTCTGGAAACACCATATATTTT.